This T cell receptor (beta chain) originates from a study of T cells in Graves' hyperthyroidism and ophthalmopathy (dated by TCRdb to between 2017 and 2020). As for the study more broadly: Peripheral blood samples were taken at the time of initial diagnosis, prior to any treatment. After sampling, hyperthyroidism patients received methimazole starting at 30 mg daily, and ophthalmopathy patients received high-dose intravenous methylprednisolone. Prospective prediction of ophthalmopathy was tested in an independent validation cohort of some 20 hyperthyroidism patients and some 17 patients who later progressed to ophthalmopathy. The 100 or so discovery patients were randomly split 7:3 into training and test sets. To identify TCR V-J signatures that set the groups apart, the researchers used a discovery cohort of 95 to 100 patients, made up of under 50 with Graves' ophthalmopathy and about 60 with stable Graves' hyperthyroidism. TCR Vbeta CDR3 sequencing of 135 peripheral blood samples (roughly 43 ophthalmopathy, roughly 74 hyperthyroidism and roughly 17 progressor patients) is reported in the paper. Thyroid tissue and blood T-cell repertoires from about six Graves' hyperthyroidism patients were also compared in the study.

Ophthalmopathy patients had moderately to severely active disease, with a Clinical Activity Score of 3 or more, a NOSPECS grade of 4 or more, and a disease duration of less than 3 months. Any patient with an uncontrolled infection, another autoimmune disease, pregnancy or lactation was excluded. Diagnoses were established on the basis of clinical symptoms, serum thyroxine and TRAb, thyroid ultrasound, and orbital computed tomography. PBMCs were separated from roughly 10 ml of fresh peripheral blood using Ficoll-Paque density gradient centrifugation. Trizol reagent was used to extract total RNA, and RNA quality was then checked on an Agilent 2100 Bioanalyzer. This clonotype has a count of ten or more. The antigen this receptor binds is unknown. No base quality information exists; no much larger clone differs at one position. The full study reports these points: Sample size was not statistically predetermined, and investigators were not blinded to group allocation. A 13 V-J signature model separated ophthalmopathy from stable hyperthyroidism, with about 90% sensitivity and about 81% specificity in cross-validation and 80%/75% in testing. In validation, progression to ophthalmopathy was predicted by the model with 65% to 71% sensitivity and roughly 76% specificity, a median of approximately 7.1 months before onset. Most expanded thyroid clonotypes (frequency above 0.001) were also detected in blood, suggesting blood repertoires may reflect thyroid immune responses.

The TCR beta CDR3 regions were amplified from RNA transcripts. The TCR CDR3 was subjected to a first round of RT-PCR using the HTBI primer set and the Qiagen OneStep RT-PCR kit. Libraries were constructed in a second round of multiplex PCR, after which size selection and purification were carried out. Paired-end sequencing of the libraries was performed with 100 bp reads on an Illumina HiSeq2000. Per the authors' processing: SOAPnuke was used to process the raw data, with reads discarded if the reads contained adapters or uncalled bases, had a mean Phred below 15, or lacked an exact constant-primer or identifier match. High-quality paired reads were merged using COPE v1.2.5, and each unique nucleotide sequence was defined as a clonotype. MiTCR v1.1 was used to align the clonotypes against IMGT TRBV, TRBD and TRBJ reference segments. The analysis included only V-J combinations with a frequency above 0.0001, which together covered more than 99% of the repertoires. A TCS score was defined as the ratio between F50 (clonal expansion) and ExV (chaos), using BLOSUM62-based TCRdist between CDR3 peptides within each V-J. Welch's t-statistics and random forest reduced 514 V-J features to roughly 13, which were used in a naive Bayes classifier (R e1071). TCRdb ran its own pipeline on the public reads, namely fastp trimming at Q25 and MiXCR clone calling, and kept in-frame beta chains. Entries are consolidated by CDR3 protein sequence, retaining the most common genes and DNA. The V and J calls come from TCRdb's annotation, not from the publication. In all, the sample holds around 600,000 distinct CDR3 sequences, and approximately 15% of those were seen once. The ten largest clonotypes hold less than 3.5% of the sample.

Sequencing was done on a sample of blood. This clonotype was obtained from a woman in her thirties or forties with Graves' ophthalmopathy.

The DNA is TGCAGTGCTAGAGTCTGGGCGGAGACCCAGTACTTC. It codes for CSARVWAETQYF. This chain joins TRBV20-1 to TRBJ2-5, with an unclear D gene assignment. Sequences DFQATT (CDR1) and SNEGSKA (CDR2) are obtained from the germline V gene (reference sequence). Trimming at the junction amounts to 1 base on V and 5 bases on J, and the germline ends lie 8 bases apart. The CDR3 covers 12 residues, taking in both the cysteine and the phenylalanine. The entry retains the CDR3 DNA only, 36 bases that are in frame from base 1.